One and the same sample provided the 18 T cell receptor beta chains below, sequenced in a study of OX40 agonist ivuxolimab in advanced cancers. This table comes from immunoSEQ multiplex PCR, and its TCRdb copy is limited to in-frame clones, with some not included. Among approximately 54,000 clones, about 91% were seen once, and the ten largest hold around 8.7%. The material was CD4+ or CD8+ T cells sorted from blood, obtained in a trial of the OX40 agonist ivuxolimab. The receptor set was obtained from an adult with an advanced solid tumor such as melanoma, head and neck, liver or kidney cancer.

This chain joins TRBV30 and TRBJ1-2; TRBD1 might be the D (6 bases). The CDR3 is made up of 13 amino acids. The germline V gene has CDR1 GTSNPN and CDR2 SVGIG (reference sequence). The V and J ends lost 6 bases and 4 bases respectively, with 15 bases between them. The CDR3 loop reads CACRPRGSYGYTF. The CDR3 nucleotides read TGTGCCTGTCGTCCCAGGGGCTCCTATGGCTACACCTTC.

The V call is TRBV27, the J call TRBJ2-2; 13 nucleotides line up with TRBD2. Germline loops: CDR1 MNHEY, CDR2 SMNVEV (reference sequence). Trimming took 6 bases from V and 3 from J; bases not matched to a gene: 4. The CDR3 has 16 residues. CDR3 sequence (DNA): TGTGCCAGCAGCGGACTAGCGGGAGCTCACACCGGGGAGCTGTTTTTT. Its protein product is CASSGLAGAHTGELFF.

The chain couples TRBV27 to TRBJ2-5; D unresolved. The V gene lost 0 bases and the J gene lost 4 bases, with 9 bases spanning the gap. CDR1 and CDR2 (germline): MNHEY, SMNVEV (reference sequence). The CDR3 consists of 14 residues. The CDR3 loop is CASSLSRAGETQYF. CDR3 bases: TGTGCCAGCAGTTTATCCCGGGCCGGAGAGACCCAGTACTTC.

The chain has TRBV15 and TRBJ2-5; 7 nucleotides align to TRBD2. V lost 1 base, J lost 5 bases, and 10 bases stayed unmatched. The CDR3 totals 16 residues. Looked up from germline, CDR1 is LNHNV and CDR2 is YYDKDF (reference sequence). In nucleotides, the CDR3 is TGTGCCACCAGCAGAGGATTGGCTAGCGGAGGGGAGACCCAGTACTTC. Translating gives CATSRGLASGGETQYF. Together with reference TRBV15 and TRBJ2-5, the CDR3 gives the full variable domain: DAMVIQNPRYQVTQFGKPVTLSCSQTLNHNVMYWYQQKSSQAPKLLFHYYDKDFNNEADTPDNFQSRRPNTSFCFLDIRSPGLGDTAMYLCATSRGLASGGETQYFGPGTRLLVL.

This clone is a singleton in its sample. A read error may produce the germline difference seen at one junction end. The chain couples TRBV7-7 to TRBJ2-1, with TRBD1 identical over 8 bases. CDR3 size: 15 residues. Looked up from germline, CDR1 is SSHAT and CDR2 is FNYEAQ (reference sequence). The CDR3 sequence is CASSRGAGGNNEQFF. CDR3 nucleotides: TGTGCTAGCAGCCGGGGCGCAGGGGGCAACAATGAGCAGTTCTTC.

The V and J genes are TRBV25-1 and TRBJ2-1, with 8 bases lining up with TRBD1. This CDR3 is built from 15 residues. From germline, CDR1 is MGHDK and CDR2 SYGVNS. Unmatched junction bases numbered 6, after V lost 3 bases and J lost 5 bases. Written as DNA, the CDR3 is TGTGCCAGCAGTGATCCGGACAGGGACGACAATGAGCAGTTCTTC. It is translated as CASSDPDRDDNEQFF. The variable domain in full, with the rest retrieved from reference TRBV25-1 and TRBJ2-1, is EADIYQTPRYLVIGTGKKITLECSQTMGHDKMYWYQQDPGMELHLIHYSYGVNSTEKGDLSSESTVSRIRTEHFPLTLESARPSHTSQYLCASSDPDRDDNEQFFGPGTRLTVL.

This sequence joins TRBV4-1 and TRBJ1-2; no firm D call. The ends were cut back, 1 base at V and 3 bases at J, with 9 bases in the middle. CDR1 and CDR2 (germline): MGHRA, YSYEKL. The CDR3 loop spans 14 amino acids. This chain's CDR3 is CASSQVEVDYGYTF. The CDR3 DNA reads TGCGCCAGCAGCCAAGTTGAGGTGGACTATGGCTACACCTTC.

This clone has just a few counts. This sequence joins TRBV20-1 and TRBJ1-1; D gene ambiguous. Trimming cost V 4 bases and J 7 bases, with 7 bases left between them. CDR1 and CDR2 (germline): DFQATT, SNEGSKA (reference sequence). The CDR3 is 10 amino acids. In DNA, the CDR3 is TGCAGTGCTAACTGGGGTGAAGCTTTCTTT. This codes for CSANWGEAFF.

The gene calls are TRBV10-3 and TRBJ2-5, with 11 bases that match TRBD2. Germline CDR1 reads ENHRY; CDR2 reads SYGVKD. The CDR3 has 17 amino acids. With 2 bases clipped from V and 1 base from J, the junction kept 6 bases outside the gene matches. The CDR3 DNA follows: TGTGCCATCAGTGAGGAAGGACTAGCGGGCTTCCAAGAGACCCAGTACTTC. Translation gives CAISEEGLAGFQETQYF.

The CDR3 coding sequence is TGTGCCATCAGTGAGTTATCTGTGGGAGCCTACAATGAGCAGTTCTTC. Translating it yields CAISELSVGAYNEQFF. V is TRBV10-3 and J is TRBJ2-1, with D possibly matching TRBD2 (5 bases). The CDR3 totals 16 residues. Germline-derived CDR1 and CDR2 are ENHRY and SYGVKD. Trimming took 1 base from V and 2 from J, leaving 12 bases between them.

The chain has TRBV4-3 and TRBJ2-7; 7 bases line up with TRBD2. The CDR3 runs 15 residues. Germline lookup yields CDR1 LGHNA and CDR2 YSLEER. The junction had 6 bases not matched to a gene; V was cut back by 3 bases and J by 1 base. The CDR3 sequence is CASSQEEGLSYEQYF. DNA for the CDR3: TGCGCCAGCAGCCAGGAGGAGGGACTATCCTACGAGCAGTACTTC.

This rearrangement joins TRBV13 to TRBJ2-1, with unresolved D. Per the germline V gene, CDR1 is PRHDT and CDR2 is FYEKMQ (reference sequence). This CDR3 spans 14 amino acids. The germline V and J ends were trimmed by 2 bases and 3 bases, with 8 bases remaining between them. CDR3 amino acids: CASSLPGYYNEQFF. DNA of the CDR3: TGTGCCAGCAGCTTACCTGGCTACTACAATGAGCAGTTCTTC.

The chain employs TRBV6-5 and TRBJ1-1, with D possibly matching TRBD1 (6 bases). Trimming left V 2 bases short and J 3 bases short, with 10 bases between. The CDR3 has 14 residues. Per the germline V gene, CDR1 is MNHEY and CDR2 is SVGAGI. In DNA, the CDR3 is TGTGCCAGCAGTTACGGGGGGGCCCACACTGAAGCTTTCTTT. The encoded protein is CASSYGGAHTEAFF.

The chain links TRBV11-2 to TRBJ2-1; no firm D call. CDR1 SGHAT and CDR2 FQNNGV come from the germline V gene. The CDR3 has 12 residues. V was cut by 2 bases and J by 4 bases, with 3 bases left in between. The chain's CDR3 is CASSLLYNEQFF. CDR3 nucleotide sequence: TGTGCCAGCAGCTTACTTTACAATGAGCAGTTCTTC. Drawing the rest from reference TRBV11-2 and TRBJ2-1, the complete variable domain is EAGVAQSPRYKIIEKRQSVAFWCNPISGHATLYWYQQILGQGPKLLIQFQNNGVVDDSQLPKDRFSAERLKGVDSTLKIQPAKLEDSAVYLCASSLLYNEQFFGPGTRLTVL.

CDR3 sequence reads: CALGQASNSGNTIYF. The DNA of the CDR3 is TGTGCCTTGGGACAGGCCTCAAACTCTGGAAACACCATATATTTT. The V call is TRBV30, the J call TRBJ1-3; TRBD1 matches 8 bases. This CDR3 is 15 amino acids long. Germline V gene lookup returns CDR1 GTSNPN and CDR2 SVGIG (reference sequence). V shed 7 bases and J 0 bases; nucleotides not matched to a gene: 8.

This clone has only a few counts. The chain links TRBV7-3 to TRBJ2-2; D is unresolved. V lost 4 bases and J lost 3, with 3 bases in between. Germline V gene lookup returns CDR1 SGHTA and CDR2 FQGTGA. The CDR3 is 12 amino acids. CDR3 coding DNA: TGTGCCAGCAGCTCGTACACCGGGGAGCTGTTTTTT. Its translation is CASSSYTGELFF. Looking up the rest from reference TRBV7-3 and TRBJ2-2 gives the full variable domain: GAGVSQTPSNKVTEKGKYVELRCDPISGHTALYWYRQSLGQGPEFLIYFQGTGAADDSGLPNDRFFAVRPEGSVSTLKIQRTERGDSAVYLCASSSYTGELFFGEGSRLTVL.

This chain uses TRBV16 with TRBJ2-7; perhaps D is TRBD1 or TRBD2 (5 bases each). The germline gives CDR1 KGHSY, CDR2 FQNENV. V was trimmed by 4 bases and J by 3 bases, leaving 10 bases between them. The CDR3 length is 13 residues. The CDR3: CASSPAGGYEQYF. The CDR3 DNA follows: TGTGCCAGCAGCCCCGCTGGGGGCTACGAGCAGTACTTC.

V and J are TRBV5-6 and TRBJ2-4, with 8 nucleotides matching TRBD1. Germline values: CDR1 SGHDT, CDR2 YYEEEE. J lost 3 bases, V lost 0 bases, and 11 bases had no gene match. The CDR3 is 18 residues long. The CDR3 region is CASSLVSGTGIFKNIQYF. CDR3 in DNA: TGTGCCAGCAGCTTGGTGTCCGGGACAGGCATTTTCAAAAACATTCAGTACTTC.